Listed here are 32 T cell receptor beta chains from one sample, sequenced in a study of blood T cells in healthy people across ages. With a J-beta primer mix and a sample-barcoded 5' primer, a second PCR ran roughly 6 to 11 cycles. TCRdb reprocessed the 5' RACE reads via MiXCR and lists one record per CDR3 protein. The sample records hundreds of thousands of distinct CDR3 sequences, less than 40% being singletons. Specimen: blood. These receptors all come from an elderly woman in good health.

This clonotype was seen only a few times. The CDR3 loop reads CASSKQGAGEAFF. The CDR3 bases are TGTGCCAGCAGCAAACAGGGGGCAGGTGAAGCTTTCTTT. This chain connects TRBV3-1 to TRBJ1-1, with TRBD1 matching 9 bases. V lost 5 bases to trimming and J lost 7 bases; unmatched junction nucleotides: 5. This CDR3 comprises 13 residues. Germline V gene sequence: CDR1 LGHDT, CDR2 YNNKEL (reference sequence).

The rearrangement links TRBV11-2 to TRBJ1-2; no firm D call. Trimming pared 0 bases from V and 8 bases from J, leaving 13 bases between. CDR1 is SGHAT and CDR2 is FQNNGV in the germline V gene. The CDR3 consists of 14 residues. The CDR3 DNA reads TGTGCCAGCAGCTTAGAGGGAAGATTTGGGGGCTACACCTTC. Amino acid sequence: CASSLEGRFGGYTF.

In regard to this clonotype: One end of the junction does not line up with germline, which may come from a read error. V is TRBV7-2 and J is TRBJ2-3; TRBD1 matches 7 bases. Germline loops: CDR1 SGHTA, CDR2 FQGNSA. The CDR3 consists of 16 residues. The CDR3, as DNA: TGTGCCAGCAGCCGGCTAGGGACAGCTAGCACAGATACGCAGTGTTTT. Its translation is CASSRLGTASTDTQCF.

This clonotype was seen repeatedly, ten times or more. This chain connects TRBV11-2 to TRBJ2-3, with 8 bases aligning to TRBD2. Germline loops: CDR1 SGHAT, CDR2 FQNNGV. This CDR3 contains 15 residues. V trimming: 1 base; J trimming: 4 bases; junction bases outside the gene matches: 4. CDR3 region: CASSLASGGSDTQYF. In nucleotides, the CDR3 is TGTGCCAGCAGCTTAGCGAGCGGGGGATCAGATACGCAGTATTTT.

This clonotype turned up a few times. CDR3 sequence: CSALGLAGGPVNEQFF. As DNA, the CDR3 is TGCAGTGCCCTCGGACTAGCGGGAGGGCCAGTAAATGAGCAGTTCTTC. The chain carries TRBV20-1 and TRBJ2-1; 15 bases align to TRBD2. The V gene end was trimmed by 6 bases and the J gene end by 7 bases; junction bases not matched to a gene: 10. Germline V gene data show CDR1 as DFQATT and CDR2 as SNEGSKA (reference sequence). The CDR3 contains 16 residues.

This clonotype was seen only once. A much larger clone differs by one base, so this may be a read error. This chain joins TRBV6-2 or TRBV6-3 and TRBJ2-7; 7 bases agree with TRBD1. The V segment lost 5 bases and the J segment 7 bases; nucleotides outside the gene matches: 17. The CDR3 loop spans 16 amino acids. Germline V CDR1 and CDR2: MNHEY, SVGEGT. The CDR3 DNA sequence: TGTGCCAGCAGTGCGACAGGGCCGCTCGTTTACAATGAGCAGTACTTC. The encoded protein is CASSATGPLVYNEQYF.

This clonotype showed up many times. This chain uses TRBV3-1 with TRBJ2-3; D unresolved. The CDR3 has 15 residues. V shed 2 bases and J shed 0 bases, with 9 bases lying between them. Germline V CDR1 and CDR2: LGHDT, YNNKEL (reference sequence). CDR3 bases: TGTGCCAGCAGCCAATCTGCAACTAGCACAGATACGCAGTATTTT. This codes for CASSQSATSTDTQYF.

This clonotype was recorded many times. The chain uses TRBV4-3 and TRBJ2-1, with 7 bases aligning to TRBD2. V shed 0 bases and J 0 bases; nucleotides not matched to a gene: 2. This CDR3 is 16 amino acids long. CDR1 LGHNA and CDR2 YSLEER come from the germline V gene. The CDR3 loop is CASSQDQRGSYNEQFF. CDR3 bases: TGCGCCAGCAGCCAAGATCAGCGGGGCTCCTACAATGAGCAGTTCTTC.

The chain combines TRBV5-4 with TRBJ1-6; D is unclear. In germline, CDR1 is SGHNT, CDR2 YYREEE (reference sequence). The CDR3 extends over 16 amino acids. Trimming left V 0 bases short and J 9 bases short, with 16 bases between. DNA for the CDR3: TGTGCCAGCAGCTTGGGGGCGATACAAGGTGGTTCACCCCTCCACTTT. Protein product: CASSLGAIQGGSPLHF. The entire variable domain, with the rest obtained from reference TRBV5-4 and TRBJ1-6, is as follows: ETGVTQSPTHLIKTRGQQVTLRCSSQSGHNTVSWYQQALGQGPQFIFQYYREEENGRGNFPPRFSGLQFPNYSSELNVNALELDDSALYLCASSLGAIQGGSPLHFGNGTRLTVT.

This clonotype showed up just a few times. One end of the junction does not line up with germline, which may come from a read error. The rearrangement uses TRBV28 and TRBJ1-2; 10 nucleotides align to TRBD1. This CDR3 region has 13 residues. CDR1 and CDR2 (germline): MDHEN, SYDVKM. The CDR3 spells CANSSRDRGGYTF. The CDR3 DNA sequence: TGTGCCAACAGTTCCCGGGACAGGGGTGGCTACACCTTC.

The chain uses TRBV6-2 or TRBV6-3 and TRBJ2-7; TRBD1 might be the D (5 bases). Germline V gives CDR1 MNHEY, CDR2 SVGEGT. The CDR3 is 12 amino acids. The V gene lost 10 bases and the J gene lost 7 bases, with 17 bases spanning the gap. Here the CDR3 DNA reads TGTGCCATTGCGACAGTTTTTTTGGAGCAGTACTTC. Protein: CAIATVFLEQYF.

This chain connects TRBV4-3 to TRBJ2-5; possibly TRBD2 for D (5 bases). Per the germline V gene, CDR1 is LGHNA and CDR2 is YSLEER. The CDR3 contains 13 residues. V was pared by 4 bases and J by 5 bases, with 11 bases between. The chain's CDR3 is CASSPGVGETQYF. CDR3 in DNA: TGCGCCAGCAGCCCCGGGGTGGGGGAGACCCAGTACTTC.

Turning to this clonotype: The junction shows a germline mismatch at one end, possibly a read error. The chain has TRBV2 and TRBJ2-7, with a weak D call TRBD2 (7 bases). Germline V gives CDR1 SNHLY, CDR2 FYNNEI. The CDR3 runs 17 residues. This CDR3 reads CASSENPWGAGDNEQYF. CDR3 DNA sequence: TGTGCCAGTAGTGAAAACCCCTGGGGTGCGGGGGACAATGAGCAGTACTTC.

The CDR3 DNA follows: TGCAGTGCTCTTCCGACGACAGGGCTGAACGAGCAGTACTTC. Translating gives CSALPTTGLNEQYF. The gene calls are TRBV20-1 and TRBJ2-7; 7 nucleotides align to TRBD1. Germline V gives CDR1 DFQATT, CDR2 SNEGSKA (reference sequence). Germline trimming cut 5 bases from V and 5 bases from J; bases unmatched to any gene: 12. The CDR3 runs to 14 residues.

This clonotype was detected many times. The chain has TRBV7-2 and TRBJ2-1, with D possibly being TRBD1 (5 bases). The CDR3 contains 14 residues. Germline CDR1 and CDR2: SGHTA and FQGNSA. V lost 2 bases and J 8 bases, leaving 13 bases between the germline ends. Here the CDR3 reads CASSLLGVWDEQFF. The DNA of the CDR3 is TGTGCCAGCAGCTTATTAGGGGTCTGGGATGAGCAGTTCTTC. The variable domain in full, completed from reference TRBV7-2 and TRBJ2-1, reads GAGVSQSPSNKVTEKGKDVELRCDPISGHTALYWYRQSLGQGLEFLIYFQGNSAPDKSGLPSDRFSAERTGGSVSTLTIQRTQQEDSAVYLCASSLLGVWDEQFFGPGTRLTVL.

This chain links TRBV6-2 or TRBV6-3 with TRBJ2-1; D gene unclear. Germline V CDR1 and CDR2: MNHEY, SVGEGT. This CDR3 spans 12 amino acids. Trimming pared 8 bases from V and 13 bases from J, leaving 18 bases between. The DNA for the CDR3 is TGTGCCAGCCAGGCGAGGCGAGAGACCCAGTTCTTC. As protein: CASQARRETQFF.

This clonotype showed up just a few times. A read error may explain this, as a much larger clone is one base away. The CDR3 DNA is TGCGCCAGCAGCCTCCGCGGAGGGATGAATGAGCAGTACTTC. Protein product: CASSLRGGMNEQYF. The chain couples TRBV5-1 to TRBJ2-7, with D perhaps matching TRBD2 (6 bases). From germline, CDR1 is SGHRS and CDR2 YFSETQ. V lost 4 bases to trimming and J lost 7 bases, with 18 bases between them. The CDR3 sequence is 14 residues long.

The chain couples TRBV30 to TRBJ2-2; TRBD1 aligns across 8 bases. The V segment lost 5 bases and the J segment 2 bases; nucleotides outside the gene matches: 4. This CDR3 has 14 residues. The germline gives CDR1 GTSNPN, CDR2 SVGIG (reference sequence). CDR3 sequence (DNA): TGTGCCTGGGCTGGACAGGGTAACACCGGGGAGCTGTTTTTT. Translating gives CAWAGQGNTGELFF.

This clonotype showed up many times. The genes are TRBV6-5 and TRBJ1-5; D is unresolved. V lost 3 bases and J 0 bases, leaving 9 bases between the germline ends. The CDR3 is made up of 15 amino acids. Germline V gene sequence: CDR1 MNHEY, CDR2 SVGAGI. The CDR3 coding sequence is TGTGCCAGCAGTTATAAGGCAGATAGCAATCAGCCCCAGCATTTT. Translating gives CASSYKADSNQPQHF.

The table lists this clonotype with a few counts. CDR3 in amino acids: CASSLSPYEKLFF. The CDR3 coding sequence is TGCGCCAGCAGCTTGTCGCCGTATGAAAAACTGTTTTTT. The genes are TRBV5-1 and TRBJ1-4; D not resolved. Germline CDR1 is SGHRS and CDR2 is YFSETQ. There are 13 residues in the CDR3. The V end lost 1 base, the J end lost 6 bases, and 7 bases lay between the germline ends.

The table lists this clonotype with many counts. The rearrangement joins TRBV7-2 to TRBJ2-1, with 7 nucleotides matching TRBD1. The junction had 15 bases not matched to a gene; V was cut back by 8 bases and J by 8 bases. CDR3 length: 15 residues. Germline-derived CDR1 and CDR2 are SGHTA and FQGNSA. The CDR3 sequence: CASGKPGQKVHEQFF. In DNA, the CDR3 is TGTGCCAGCGGCAAACCGGGACAGAAGGTCCATGAGCAGTTCTTC.

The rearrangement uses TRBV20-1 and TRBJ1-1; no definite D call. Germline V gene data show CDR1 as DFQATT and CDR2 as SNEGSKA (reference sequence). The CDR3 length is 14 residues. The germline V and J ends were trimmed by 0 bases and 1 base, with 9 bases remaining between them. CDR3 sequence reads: CSARDSARNTEAFF. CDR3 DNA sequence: TGCAGTGCTAGAGATTCGGCGAGGAACACTGAAGCTTTCTTT.

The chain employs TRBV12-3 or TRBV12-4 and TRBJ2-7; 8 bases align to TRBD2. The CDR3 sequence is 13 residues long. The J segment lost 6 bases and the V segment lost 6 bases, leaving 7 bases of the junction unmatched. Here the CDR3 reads CASRSSGSGEQYF. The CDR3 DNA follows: TGTGCCAGCAGATCTAGCGGGTCAGGCGAGCAGTACTTC.

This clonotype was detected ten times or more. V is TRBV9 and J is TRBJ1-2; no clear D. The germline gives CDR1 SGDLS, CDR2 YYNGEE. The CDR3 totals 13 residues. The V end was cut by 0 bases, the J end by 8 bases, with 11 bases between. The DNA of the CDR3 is TGTGCCAGCAGCGTAGAAGCTAGGTCCGGCTACACCTTC. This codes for CASSVEARSGYTF.

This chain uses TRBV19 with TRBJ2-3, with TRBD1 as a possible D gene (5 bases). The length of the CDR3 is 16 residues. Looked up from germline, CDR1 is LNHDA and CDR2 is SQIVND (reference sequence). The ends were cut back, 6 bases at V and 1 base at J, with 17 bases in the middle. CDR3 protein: CASSQRVAGRTDTQYF. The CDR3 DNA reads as TGTGCCAGTAGCCAACGGGTGGCAGGGCGCACAGATACGCAGTATTTT.

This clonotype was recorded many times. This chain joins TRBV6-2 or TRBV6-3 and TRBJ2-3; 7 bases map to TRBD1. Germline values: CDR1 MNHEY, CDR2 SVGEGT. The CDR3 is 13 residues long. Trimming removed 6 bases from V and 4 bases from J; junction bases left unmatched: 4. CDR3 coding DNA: TGTGCCAGCAGCCACAGGGGCGCAGATACGCAGTATTTT. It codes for CASSHRGADTQYF.

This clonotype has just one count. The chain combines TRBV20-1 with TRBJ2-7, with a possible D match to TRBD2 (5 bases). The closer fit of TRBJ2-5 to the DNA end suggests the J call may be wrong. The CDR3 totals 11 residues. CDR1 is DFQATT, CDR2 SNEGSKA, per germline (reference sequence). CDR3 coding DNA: TGCAGTGGAGGGAGAGGAGAGACCCAGTACTTC. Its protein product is CSGGRGETQYF.

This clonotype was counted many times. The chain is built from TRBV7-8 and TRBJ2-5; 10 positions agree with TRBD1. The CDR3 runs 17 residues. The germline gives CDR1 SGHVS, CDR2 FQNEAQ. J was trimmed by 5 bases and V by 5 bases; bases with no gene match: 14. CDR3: CASSPEADRGPGETQYF. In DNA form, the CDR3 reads TGTGCCAGCAGCCCAGAAGCCGACAGGGGGCCGGGGGAGACCCAGTACTTC. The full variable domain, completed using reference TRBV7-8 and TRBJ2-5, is GAGVSQSPRYKVAKRGQDVALRCDPISGHVSLFWYQQALGQGPEFLTYFQNEAQLDKSGLPSDRFFAERPEGSVSTLKIQRTQQEDSAVYLCASSPEADRGPGETQYFGPGTRLLVL.

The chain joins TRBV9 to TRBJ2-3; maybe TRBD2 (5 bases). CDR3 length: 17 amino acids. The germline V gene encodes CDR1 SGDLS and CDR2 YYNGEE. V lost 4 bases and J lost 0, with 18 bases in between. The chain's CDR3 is CASSPSSGRVSTDTQYF. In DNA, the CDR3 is TGTGCCAGCAGCCCATCCTCCGGGCGGGTTAGCACAGATACGCAGTATTTT.

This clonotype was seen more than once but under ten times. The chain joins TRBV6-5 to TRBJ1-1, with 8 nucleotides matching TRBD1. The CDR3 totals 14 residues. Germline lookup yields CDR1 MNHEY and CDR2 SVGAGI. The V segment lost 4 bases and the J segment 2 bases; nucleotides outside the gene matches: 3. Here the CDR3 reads CASSWTGSNTEAFF. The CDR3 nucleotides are TGTGCCAGCAGTTGGACAGGGTCCAACACTGAAGCTTTCTTT.

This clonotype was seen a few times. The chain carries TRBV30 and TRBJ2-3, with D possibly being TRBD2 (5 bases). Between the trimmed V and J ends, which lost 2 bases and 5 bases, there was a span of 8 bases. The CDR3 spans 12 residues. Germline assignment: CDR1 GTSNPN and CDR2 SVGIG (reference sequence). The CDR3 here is CAWSQEGDTQYF. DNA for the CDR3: TGTGCCTGGAGTCAAGAGGGAGATACGCAGTATTTT. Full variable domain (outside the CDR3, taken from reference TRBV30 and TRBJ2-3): SQTIHQWPATLVQPVGSPLSLECTVEGTSNPNLYWYRQAAGRGLQLLFYSVGIGQISSEVPQNLSASRPQDRQFILSSKKLLLSDSGFYLCAWSQEGDTQYFGPGTRLTVL.

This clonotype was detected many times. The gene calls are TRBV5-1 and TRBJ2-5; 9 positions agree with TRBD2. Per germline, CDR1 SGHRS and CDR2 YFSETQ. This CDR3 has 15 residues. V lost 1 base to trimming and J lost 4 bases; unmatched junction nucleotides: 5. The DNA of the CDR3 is TGCGCCAGCAGCTTGCGCGGGGGGGACCCAGAGACCCAGTACTTC. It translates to CASSLRGGDPETQYF.